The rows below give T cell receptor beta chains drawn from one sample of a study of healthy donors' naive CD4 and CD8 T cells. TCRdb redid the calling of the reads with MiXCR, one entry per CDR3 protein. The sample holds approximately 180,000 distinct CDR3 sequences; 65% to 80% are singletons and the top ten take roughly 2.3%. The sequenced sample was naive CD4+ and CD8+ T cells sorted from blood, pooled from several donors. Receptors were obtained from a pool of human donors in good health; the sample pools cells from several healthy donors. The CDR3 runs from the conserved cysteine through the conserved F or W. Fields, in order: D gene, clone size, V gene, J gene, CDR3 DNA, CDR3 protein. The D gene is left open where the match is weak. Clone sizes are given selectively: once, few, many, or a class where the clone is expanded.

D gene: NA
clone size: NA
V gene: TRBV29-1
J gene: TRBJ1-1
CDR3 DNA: TGCAGCGTTGAAGGGGGACTCCTCAGCACTGAAGCTTTCTTT
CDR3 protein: CSVEGGLLSTEAFF

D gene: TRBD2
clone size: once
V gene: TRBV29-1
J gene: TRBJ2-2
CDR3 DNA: TGCAGCGCCCTTTCGCCGGGAGGCCCCTCGGAGGACACCGGGGAGCTGTTTTTT
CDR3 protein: CSALSPGGPSEDTGELFF

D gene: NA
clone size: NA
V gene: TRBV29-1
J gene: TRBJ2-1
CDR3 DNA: TGCAGCGTTGAACGATCGGGCCCCCTAGGCCATGAGCAGTTCTTC
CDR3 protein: CSVERSGPLGHEQFF

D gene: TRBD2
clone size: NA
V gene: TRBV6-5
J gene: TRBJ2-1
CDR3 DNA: TGTGCCAGCAGTTACTTCGGGAGGGCCTCCCACAATGAGCAGTTCTTC
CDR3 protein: CASSYFGRASHNEQFF

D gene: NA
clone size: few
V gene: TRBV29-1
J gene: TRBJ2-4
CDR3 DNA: TGCAGCGTTGAAGGACAGAGGGGCTTAAACATTCAGTACTTC
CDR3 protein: CSVEGQRGLNIQYF

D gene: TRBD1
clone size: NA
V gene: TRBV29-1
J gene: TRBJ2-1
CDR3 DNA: TGCAGCGTTGAGGAGAGGGGGCACTACAATGAGCAGTTCTTC
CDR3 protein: CSVEERGHYNEQFF

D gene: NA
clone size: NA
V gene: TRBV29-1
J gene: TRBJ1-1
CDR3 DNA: TGCAGCGGTAATGGGGGCGTCCGCACTGAAGCTTTCTTT
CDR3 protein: CSGNGGVRTEAFF

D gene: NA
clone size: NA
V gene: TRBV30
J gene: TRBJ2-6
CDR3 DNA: TGTGCCTGGAGTGTACTGGAGGCTGGGGCCAACGTCCTGACTTTC
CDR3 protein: CAWSVLEAGANVLTF

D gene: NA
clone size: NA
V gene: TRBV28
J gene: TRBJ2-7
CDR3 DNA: TGTGCCAGCAGCTCCCCACTCGGGTTAGGCCACGAGCAGTACTTC
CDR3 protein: CASSSPLGLGHEQYF

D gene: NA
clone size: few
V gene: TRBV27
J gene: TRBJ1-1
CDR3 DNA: TGTGCCAGCAGTTTATCAAATTGGCAGATAGCTCGTGACACTGAAGCTTTCTTT
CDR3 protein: CASSLSNWQIARDTEAFF

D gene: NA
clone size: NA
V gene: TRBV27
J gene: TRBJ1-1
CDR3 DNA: TGTGCCAGCAGTATAGGGGTGGTCACTGAAGCTTTCTTT
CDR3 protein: CASSIGVVTEAFF

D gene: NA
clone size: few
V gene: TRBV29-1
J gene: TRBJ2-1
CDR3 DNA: TGCAGCGTTGACGGTATGGAGGGCCTGTGGGATGAGCAGTTCTTC
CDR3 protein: CSVDGMEGLWDEQFF

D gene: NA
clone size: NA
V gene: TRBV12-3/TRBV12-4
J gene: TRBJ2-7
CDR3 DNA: TGTGCCAGCAGCTTTGCTAGCTACTACGAGCAGTACTTC
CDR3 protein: CASSFASYYEQYF

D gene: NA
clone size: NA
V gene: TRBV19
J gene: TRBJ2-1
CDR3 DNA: TGTGCCAGTAGTATAGGCTCAGGGGTTAATGAGCAGTTCTTC
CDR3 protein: CASSIGSGVNEQFF